This TCR beta chain came from a study of cytomegalovirus exposure and HLA in healthy donors. The wider study: The 100 to 150 validation repertoires and the approximately 700 first-cohort repertoires shared a platform, a later analysis reported. Overall study findings and caveats: The authors enumerated some 170 TCR beta chains as linked to cytomegalovirus.

The donors were members of the roughly 120-subject validation cohort (separate from the approximately 670-subject first cohort). Regarding this clone: Its target is not known.

TCRdb keeps only in-frame clones here, not all; method: immunoSEQ multiplex PCR. Of about 60,000 clones listed, roughly 94% are singletons. Looked up from germline, CDR1 is LNHDA and CDR2 is SQIVND (reference sequence). Trimming cost V 7 bases and J 3 bases; bases outside gene matches: 16. The CDR3 extends over 17 amino acids. The chain joins TRBV19 to TRBJ1-1, with 8 nucleotides matching TRBD1. Sequenced input: PBMCs. The receptor's source is a woman aged 18-29 years in good health and CMV-seropositive. CDR3 region: CASKGQGQGRGDTEAFF. DNA for the CDR3: TGTGCCAGTAAGGGCCAAGGACAGGGAAGGGGCGACACTGAAGCTTTCTTT.